Below, 26 T cell receptor beta chains from the same sample are listed, as sequenced in a study of blood T cell repertoires in COVID-19. Profiled with immunoSEQ multiplex PCR; TCRdb holds only in-frame clones, not every one. Seen here are a few hundred thousand clones, around 86% observed once, and the top ten hold 10% to 15%. The sequencing input was peripheral blood. These receptors originate from a man older than 75 with acute or convalescent COVID-19.

The V gene is TRBV6-5, the J gene TRBJ1-2; 8 bases are shared with TRBD1. V was clipped by 6 bases and J by 2 bases; unmatched bases: 5. The CDR3 has 14 amino acids. Germline loops: CDR1 MNHEY, CDR2 SVGAGI. The chain's CDR3 is CASSLGQANYGYTF. The CDR3 DNA follows: TGTGCCAGCAGCCTGGGACAGGCCAACTATGGCTACACCTTC.

This clone has at least ten counts. This chain joins TRBV11-2 and TRBJ1-5, with 7 bases aligning to TRBD1. This CDR3 region has 15 residues. Germline trimming cut 5 bases from V and 3 bases from J; bases unmatched to any gene: 7. Germline CDR1 reads SGHAT; CDR2 reads FQNNGV. CDR3 in DNA: TGTGCCAGCAGCACCGGACAGGCTCCCAATCAGCCCCAGCATTTT. This codes for CASSTGQAPNQPQHF.

The chain's CDR3 is CASSLAGGIQETQYF. CDR3 DNA sequence: TGCGCCAGCAGCTTGGCGGGGGGAATCCAAGAGACCCAGTACTTC. V and J are TRBV5-1 and TRBJ2-5; 7 bases fit TRBD2. Germline CDR1 SGHRS, CDR2 YFSETQ. This CDR3 spans 15 amino acids. With V trimmed by 0 bases and J by 1 base, 3 bases remained unmatched.

This chain connects TRBV27 to TRBJ2-1; no reliable D call. CDR3 size: 17 residues. Germline CDR1 is MNHEY and CDR2 is SMNVEV (reference sequence). V lost 5 bases and J 0 bases, leaving 17 bases between the germline ends. The chain's CDR3 is CASSPTRPSLSYNEQFF. The DNA of the CDR3 is TGTGCCAGCAGTCCCACGCGGCCTTCCCTCTCCTACAATGAGCAGTTCTTC.

The chain couples TRBV12-3 or TRBV12-4 to TRBJ2-2; no clear D. CDR3 length: 13 residues. The germline V and J ends were trimmed by 6 bases and 5 bases, with 10 bases remaining between them. CDR3 residues: CASRGLPTGELFF. The CDR3 DNA reads as TGTGCCAGCAGGGGCCTTCCTACCGGGGAGCTGTTTTTT.

The chain is built from TRBV3-1 (or the pseudogene TRBV3-2) and TRBJ2-7, with D hard to call. V was pared by 1 base and J by 0 bases, with 10 bases between. Per the germline V gene, CDR1 is LGHDT and CDR2 is YNNKEL (reference sequence). The CDR3 totals 15 residues. The CDR3: CASSQVTLSSYEQYF. The CDR3 nucleotides are TGTGCCAGCAGCCAAGTGACACTTAGCTCCTACGAGCAGTACTTC.

The gene calls are TRBV6-6 and TRBJ1-1; a weak D match, TRBD1 (6 bases). The ends were cut back, 2 bases at V and 1 base at J, with 8 bases in the middle. CDR1 is MNHNY, CDR2 SVGAGI, per germline (reference sequence). This CDR3 has 14 amino acids. The CDR3 coding sequence is TGTGCCAGCAGTTACGGGGGCACGAACACTGAAGCTTTCTTT. It encodes CASSYGGTNTEAFF.

The V and J genes are TRBV11-3 and TRBJ1-1; 7 nucleotides match TRBD1. This CDR3 is built from 14 residues. Germline CDR1 and CDR2: SGHNT and YENEEA. V was pared by 3 bases and J by 4 bases, with 5 bases of the junction left unmatched. In nucleotides, the CDR3 is TGTGCCAGCAGCTTGGACAGGTTTACCACTGAAGCTTTCTTT. Residues: CASSLDRFTTEAFF.

The chain's CDR3 is CASSLPGDGIEQYF. The CDR3 DNA sequence: TGTGCCAGCAGCTTGCCGGGAGACGGGATCGAGCAGTACTTC. The chain combines TRBV5-4 with TRBJ2-7; possibly TRBD2 for D (6 bases). With 1 base removed from V and 6 bases from J, the gap between germline ends came to 14 bases. CDR1 and CDR2 from the germline V gene are SGHNT and YYREEE (reference sequence). The CDR3 is made up of 14 amino acids.

The J gene is TRBJ2-5, the V gene TRBV5-1; maybe TRBD2 (5 bases). V dropped 0 bases and J dropped 5 bases, with 14 bases sitting between them. There are 15 residues in the CDR3. The germline gives CDR1 SGHRS, CDR2 YFSETQ. CDR3 coding DNA: TGCGCCAGCAGCTTGGCCTCGGGGAGCAAGGAGACCCAGTACTTC. It specifies CASSLASGSKETQYF.

The genes are TRBV28 and TRBJ1-1, with TRBD1 matching over 7 bases. V gave up 5 bases and J gave up 5 bases; unmatched junction bases: 2. Germline V gives CDR1 MDHEN, CDR2 SYDVKM. This CDR3 has 12 amino acids. CDR3 bases: TGTGCCAGCAGTCAGACAGGGACTGAAGCTTTCTTT. This translates into CASSQTGTEAFF.

The V call is TRBV6-5, the J call TRBJ1-1, with TRBD1 as a possible D gene (6 bases). Per the germline V gene, CDR1 is MNHEY and CDR2 is SVGAGI. The CDR3 extends over 15 amino acids. V was shortened by 5 bases and J by 4 bases, with 17 bases between the two germline ends. This chain's CDR3 is CASSPGGGWGTEAFF. In DNA form, the CDR3 reads TGTGCCAGCAGTCCGGGGGGGGGCTGGGGCACTGAAGCTTTCTTT.

CDR3 residues: CASSLEGGLAGEWDIQYF. CDR3 bases: TGCGCCAGCAGCTTGGAAGGGGGACTAGCGGGAGAATGGGACATTCAGTACTTC. The V gene is TRBV5-1, the J gene TRBJ2-4; 14 bases agree with TRBD2. Germline values: CDR1 SGHRS, CDR2 YFSETQ. CDR3 length equals 18 residues. Trimming at V came to 0 bases and at J to 8 bases, leaving 10 bases not matched to a gene.

This chain connects TRBV11-2 to TRBJ2-1; no reliable D call. CDR1 and CDR2 (germline): SGHAT, FQNNGV. Deletions cut 2 bases from V and 10 bases from J, with 9 bases between. The CDR3 contains 12 residues. The CDR3 nucleotides are TGTGCCAGCAGCTTAATATCACAAGAGCAGTTCTTC. Translation: CASSLISQEQFF.

This clone was counted a few times. This chain connects TRBV21-1 to TRBJ2-1; the DNA was not compared with TRBD2, the D call given in the table. TRBV21-1 is given as a pseudogene. This CDR3 is 14 amino acids long. The CDR3 spells CASRRLASIYEQFF. The CDR3 nucleotides are TGTGCCAGCAGAAGGCTAGCAAGTATTTATGAGCAGTTCTTC.

A single count supports this clone. The chain links TRBV6-5 to TRBJ1-2; D is possibly TRBD1 (6 bases). Germline V gene data show CDR1 as MNHEY and CDR2 as SVGAGI. The CDR3 contains 13 residues. V lost 8 bases and J 10 bases, leaving 20 bases between the germline ends. The CDR3 region is CASGAPGHQSYTF. The CDR3 nucleotides are TGTGCCAGCGGGGCCCCGGGACATCAGTCCTACACCTTC.

The chain links TRBV4-3 to TRBJ1-6; unclear D gene. The V gene lost 0 bases and the J gene lost 5 bases, with 11 bases spanning the gap. This CDR3 is 16 amino acids long. Germline values: CDR1 LGHNA, CDR2 YSLEER. The CDR3 sequence: CASSQDSQVHNSPLHF. In nucleotides, the CDR3 is TGCGCCAGCAGCCAAGATTCCCAGGTCCATAATTCACCCCTCCACTTT.

The chain recombines TRBV7-2 with TRBJ2-7; D is perhaps TRBD1 (5 bases). Germline assignment: CDR1 SGHTA and CDR2 FQGNSA. Trimming shortened V by 5 bases and J by 3 bases, and 8 bases separated the two germline ends. The CDR3 length is 12 residues. The CDR3 sequence: CASSQTVYEQYF. The DNA for the CDR3 is TGTGCCAGCAGCCAGACAGTCTACGAGCAGTACTTC.

This chain uses TRBV9 with TRBJ1-4; D unresolved. The germline V gene encodes CDR1 SGDLS and CDR2 YYNGEE. This CDR3 spans 13 amino acids. Trimming removed 2 bases at V and 8 bases at J, with 10 bases between. The CDR3 loop reads CASSVGWKEKLFF. In DNA form, the CDR3 reads TGTGCCAGCAGCGTCGGGTGGAAGGAAAAACTGTTTTTT.

The chain is built from TRBV5-1 and TRBJ1-5; the match to TRBD1 covers 12 bases. This CDR3 spans 16 amino acids. The V and J ends lost 4 bases and 3 bases, in that order; junction bases with no gene match: 5. Germline assignment: CDR1 SGHRS and CDR2 YFSETQ. The CDR3 DNA reads TGCGCCAGCAGCCCCGGGACAGGGGGCAACAATCAGCCCCAGCATTTT. Translation gives CASSPGTGGNNQPQHF.

The table lists this clone with a few counts. V usage is TRBV25-1 and J usage is TRBJ1-3; D uncertain. Germline assignment: CDR1 MGHDK and CDR2 SYGVNS. V was pared by 1 base and J by 2 bases, with 9 bases between. The CDR3 contains 15 residues. CDR3 in DNA: TGTGCCAGCAGTGAATGGGGAGGGACTGGAAACACCATATATTTT. It yields the protein CASSEWGGTGNTIYF.

In nucleotides, the CDR3 is TGCGCCAGCAGGGGGGGTGGTGCGGCTTTGAACACTGAAGCTTTCTTT. Amino acid sequence: CASRGGGAALNTEAFF. The chain recombines TRBV5-1 with TRBJ1-1; D perhaps matches TRBD1 (5 bases). V lost 5 bases to trimming and J lost 0 bases, with 17 bases between them. The CDR3 totals 16 residues. Germline lookup yields CDR1 SGHRS and CDR2 YFSETQ.

The genes are TRBV11-3 and TRBJ1-1, with 8 bases fitting TRBD1. Per the germline V gene, CDR1 is SGHNT and CDR2 is YENEEA. There are 12 residues in the CDR3. V shed 3 bases and J 8 bases; nucleotides not matched to a gene: 2. CDR3 amino acids: CASSFYRGEAFF. The CDR3 DNA sequence: TGTGCCAGCAGCTTCTACAGGGGGGAAGCTTTCTTT.

This clone was observed a single time. The chain is built from TRBV9 and TRBJ1-6; perhaps TRBD1 as D (5 bases). V was clipped by 2 bases and J by 9 bases, with 15 bases between them. From germline, CDR1 is SGDLS and CDR2 YYNGEE. The CDR3 consists of 15 residues. Written as DNA, the CDR3 is TGTGCCAGCAGCGTGAATCAGGGTATTGGTTCACCCCTCCACTTT. Its translation: CASSVNQGIGSPLHF. Based on the CDR3 plus reference TRBV9 and TRBJ1-6, the full variable domain is DSGVTQTPKHLITATGQRVTLRCSPRSGDLSVYWYQQSLDQGLQFLIQYYNGEERAKGNILERFSAQQFPDLHSELNLSSLELGDSALYFCASSVNQGIGSPLHFGNGTRLTVT.

This clone was detected once. This chain uses TRBV27 with TRBJ1-4; TRBD1 is a possible D gene (5 bases). The CDR3 contains 12 residues. The V end was cut by 8 bases, the J end by 8 bases, with 12 bases between. CDR1 and CDR2 from the germline V gene are MNHEY and SMNVEV (reference sequence). The CDR3, as DNA: TGTGCCAGCTGCGGCGGGGGGGAAAAACTGTTTTTT. Translated: CASCGGGEKLFF.

This chain joins TRBV5-5 and TRBJ2-3; 8 bases fit TRBD1. The germline gives CDR1 SGHKS, CDR2 YYEKEE (reference sequence). Unmatched junction bases numbered 8, after V lost 2 bases and J lost 3 bases. The CDR3 totals 16 residues. The CDR3 bases are TGTGCCAGCAGCTTAGATCGGGACAGGTCGACAGATACGCAGTATTTT. As protein: CASSLDRDRSTDTQYF.